This TCR beta chain was recovered during a study of shared clonotypes between healthy human individuals (TCRdb year 2020). With regard to the full study: The cohort comprised two women and three men aged 18 to 49 years. To increase sequencing depth and limit assay-specific biases, different laboratories used diverse techniques to prepare libraries and sequence TCR repertoires. Each donor's leukapheresis produced roughly between about 0.85 and 10 billion PBMCs. To estimate repertoire size and how much clonotypes are shared between individuals, the study performed deep sequencing of blood TCR repertoires from 4 to 6 healthy adults. Per donor, three plates each were used for CD4 naive and CD4 memory, two for CD8 naive, and one for CD8 memory.

The donors were healthy, HIV-negative adults with no recently reported acute infections or vaccinations. Every donor was a Caucasian adult living in Nashville, Tennessee, USA. Magnetic negative selection was used to enrich CD4+ T cells, after which naive cells were positively selected on CD45RA and the negative fraction became the memory subset. After blood collection by leukapheresis, PBMCs were isolated using Ficoll-Histopaque density gradient centrifugation and then cryopreserved in the vapor phase of liquid nitrogen. Analytical flow cytometry was used to check the purity and quantity of each magnetically sorted T cell population. Each sorted fraction had its genomic DNA isolated and then quantified by UV absorbance on a Nanodrop 2000c. Overall study outcomes, separate from this receptor: Sharing across four donors was observed for about 5% of naive CD4, about 3.2% of naive CD8, roughly 2.3% of memory CD4, and over 0.3% of memory CD8 clonotypes. The small number of donors limited the genetic and exposure-history diversity represented. Pairwise subsampling led to the expectation that sequencing depth would affect the degree of clonotype sharing among donors. Even with the large sequencing depth, rarefaction of the sorted-subset datasets indicated that sequencing was incomplete. Larger estimated clonotype richness was generally found for naive subsets than for memory subsets. Only blood was sampled, and tissue TCR repertoires likely differ from those in blood. Higher generation probabilities were observed for clonotypes shared by all four sorted-subset donors than for non-shared clonotypes.

TCR CDR3 regions were amplified from genomic DNA by multiplex PCR using the deep immunoSEQ assay. Genomic DNA extracted from each cell subset was distributed evenly over all wells of several immunoSEQ 96-well plates, and each plate served as one replicate. For sorted subsets, each replicate PCR was loaded with roughly 0.2 ug genomic DNA, equivalent to 30,000 to 35,000 T cell genomes. Purified libraries were quantified with a Qubit 3.0 fluorometer, sized on a Bioanalyzer 2100, and re-quantified with the KAPA Library Quantification kit. Every immunoSEQ 96-well plate was sequenced on a dedicated single-read 150-cycle Illumina NextSeq 550 flow cell. The original pipeline was this. Because only junctional sequences without quality scores were contained in the immunoSEQ output, filtering matching that applied to full-length reads could not be performed. Sequences were annotated with PyIR, a Python wrapper for IgBLAST v1.9, using IMGT germline references to assign V/J genes and CDR3. Any read was removed if the V/J assignment was weak (E-value above 1e-6), the CDR3 was missing, or the read contained stop codons, out-of-frame junctions, or ambiguous translated residues. V3J clonotypes were defined by identical inferred V gene, J gene, and CDR3 amino acid sequence. Percentage overlap between repertoires was calculated by dividing the number of shared unique clonotypes by the size of the smaller repertoire. Repertoire richness was assessed with RTK rarefaction, the Chao1 estimator, and Recon v2.1 estimates of unobserved clonotypes. OLGA was used to compute generation probabilities for all TCRbeta clonotypes that the gDNA method yielded from four donors. As stored in TCRdb, this immuneACCESS dataset retains in-frame rearrangements with V and J assigned. A fraction of the clones does not appear; measured against another copy, unresolved V genes explain less than half of the discrepancy, and the remainder lacks a known reason. V, J and clone size reflect that table, while D and trimming were determined from the DNA. The sample table records 1.5 million to 1.9 million clones; under 99% of these occur just once. The ten biggest clones cover about 0.42% of the sample.

To note about this clone: The antigen this receptor binds is unknown. Base-call qualities are not available, and no considerably larger clone is one nucleotide away.

The junction shows trimming of 0 bases on V and 9 bases on J, plus 10 bases between the germline ends. The germline V gene yields SGHRS for CDR1 and YFSETQ for CDR2. Its CDR3 holds 13 amino acids, cysteine through phenylalanine. The only DNA kept is the CDR3, 39 bases in frame from the first base. The sequence is built from TRBV5-1 and TRBJ2-1; confidence is insufficient to name the D gene. The TCR sequence derives from a man younger than 45 in good health. The specimen was naive CD4+ T cells sorted from blood. In light of the paper, this sample's cell subset or site label describes: CD45RA+ positively selected. Here is the DNA: TGCGCCAGCAGCTTGGGTAGCCCCCCTGAGCAGTTCTTC. This translates into CASSLGSPPEQFF.